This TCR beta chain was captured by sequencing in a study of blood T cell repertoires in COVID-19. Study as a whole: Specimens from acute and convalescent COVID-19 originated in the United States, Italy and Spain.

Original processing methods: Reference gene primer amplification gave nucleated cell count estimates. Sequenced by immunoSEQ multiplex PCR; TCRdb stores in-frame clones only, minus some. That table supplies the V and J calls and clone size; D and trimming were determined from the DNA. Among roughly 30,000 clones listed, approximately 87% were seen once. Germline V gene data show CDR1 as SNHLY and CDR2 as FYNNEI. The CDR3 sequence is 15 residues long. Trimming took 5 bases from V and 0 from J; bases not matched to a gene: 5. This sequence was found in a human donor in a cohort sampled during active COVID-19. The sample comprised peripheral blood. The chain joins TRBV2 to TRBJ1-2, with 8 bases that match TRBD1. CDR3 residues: CASSPGGRANYGYTF. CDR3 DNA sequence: TGTGCCAGCAGTCCAGGGGGCCGGGCTAACTATGGCTACACCTTC.